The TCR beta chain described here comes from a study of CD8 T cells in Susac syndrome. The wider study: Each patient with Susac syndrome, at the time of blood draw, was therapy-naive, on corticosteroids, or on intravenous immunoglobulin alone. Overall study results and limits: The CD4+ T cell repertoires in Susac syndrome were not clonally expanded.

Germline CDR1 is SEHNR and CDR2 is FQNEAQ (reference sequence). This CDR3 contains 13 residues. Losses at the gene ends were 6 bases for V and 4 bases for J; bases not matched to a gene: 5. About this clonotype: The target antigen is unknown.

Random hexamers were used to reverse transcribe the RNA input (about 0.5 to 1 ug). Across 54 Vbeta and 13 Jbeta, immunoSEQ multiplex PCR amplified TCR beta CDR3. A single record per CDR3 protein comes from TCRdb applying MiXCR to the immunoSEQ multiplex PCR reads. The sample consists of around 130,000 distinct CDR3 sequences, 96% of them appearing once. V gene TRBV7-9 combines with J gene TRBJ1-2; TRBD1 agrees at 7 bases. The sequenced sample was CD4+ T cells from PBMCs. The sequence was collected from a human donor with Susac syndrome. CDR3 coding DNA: TGTGCCAGCAGGAACACAGGGGTCTATGGCTACACCTTC. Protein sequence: CASRNTGVYGYTF. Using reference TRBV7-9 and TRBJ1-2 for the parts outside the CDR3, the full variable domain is DTGVSQNPRHKITKRGQNVTFRCDPISEHNRLYWYRQTLGQGPEFLTYFQNEAQLEKSRLLSDRFSAERPKGSFSTLEIQRTEQGDSAMYLCASRNTGVYGYTFGSGTRLTVV.